This is a list of T cell receptor beta chains from one sample in a study of tumor and adjacent non-tumor tissue in lung cancer. Using its own MiXCR run on the multiplex PCR reads, TCRdb lists one record per CDR3 protein. The sample has roughly 200,000 distinct CDR3 sequences, about two thirds seen once. The material sequenced was lung tumor tissue. Receptors originate from a man aged 60 to 75 with non-small cell lung cancer. The CDR3 runs from the conserved cysteine through the conserved F or W. The order of the fields is CDR3 DNA, CDR3 protein, J gene, D gene, clone size, V gene. D genes are given only for firm matches. Some rows mark clone size as missing; the rest say once, few, many or name a class of expanded clone.

CDR3nt: TGTGCCAGCAGCTTAGATCAGGAGGGCTCTGAAGCTTGCTTT; CDR3aa: CASSLDQEGSEACF; j_gene: TRBJ1-1; d_gene: NA; abundance: NA; v_gene: TRBV11-3
CDR3nt: TGCAGCGGCGATGATCATATGGACACTGAACCTTTCTTT; CDR3aa: CSGDDHMDTEPFF; j_gene: TRBJ1-1; d_gene: NA; abundance: NA; v_gene: TRBV29-1
CDR3nt: TGTGCCAGCACGCAGCGGGGGTTAGATACCGAGTACTTC; CDR3aa: CASTQRGLDTEYF; j_gene: TRBJ2-5; d_gene: TRBD2; abundance: NA; v_gene: TRBV11-2
CDR3nt: TGTGCCAGCATTTACCAATCCATCAATGAGCAGTTCTTC; CDR3aa: CASIYQSINEQFF; j_gene: TRBJ2-1; d_gene: NA; abundance: NA; v_gene: TRBV6-5
CDR3nt: TGTGCCGGCACCCGAGCGAGAGGGCTGTCAGATACGCAGTATTTT; CDR3aa: CAGTRARGLSDTQYF; j_gene: TRBJ2-3; d_gene: NA; abundance: NA; v_gene: TRBV6-5
CDR3nt: TGTGCCAGCAGTTTAGCCGAGTGGGAGACCCAGTACTTC; CDR3aa: CASSLAEWETQYF; j_gene: TRBJ2-5; d_gene: NA; abundance: many; v_gene: TRBV12-3/TRBV12-4
CDR3nt: TGCAGTGCTGGTTCCGGGACAGGGTGGCAGCCCCAGCATTTT; CDR3aa: CSAGSGTGWQPQHF; j_gene: TRBJ1-5; d_gene: TRBD1; abundance: NA; v_gene: TRBV20-1
CDR3nt: TGCAGTGAGAGGGGCGGGATAAGGGAAAAACTGTTTTTT; CDR3aa: CSERGGIREKLFF; j_gene: TRBJ1-4; d_gene: NA; abundance: NA; v_gene: TRBV20-1
CDR3nt: TGCGGTGCTACCGGACTAGCGGGAGTAGGAGAGACCCAATACTTC; CDR3aa: CGATGLAGVGETQYF; j_gene: TRBJ2-5; d_gene: TRBD2; abundance: NA; v_gene: TRBV20-1
CDR3nt: TGTGCCAGCAGTTTAACCACAGGGGGCGAGGCTCAGCCCCAGCATTTT; CDR3aa: CASSLTTGGEAQPQHF; j_gene: TRBJ1-5; d_gene: TRBD1; abundance: many; v_gene: TRBV12-3/TRBV12-4
CDR3nt: TGTGCCAGCAGCTTGGGGGGACAGGCGGTTCGGGAGCAGTTCTTC; CDR3aa: CASSLGGQAVREQFF; j_gene: TRBJ2-1; d_gene: TRBD1; abundance: NA; v_gene: TRBV5-6
CDR3nt: TGTGCCAGCAGCCCTGGGACAGGGGTCGAGCAGTACTTC; CDR3aa: CASSPGTGVEQYF; j_gene: TRBJ2-7; d_gene: TRBD1; abundance: NA; v_gene: TRBV13
CDR3nt: TGCAGTGCGACACAGGGGAGCAATCAGCCCCAGCGTTTT; CDR3aa: CSATQGSNQPQRF; j_gene: TRBJ1-5; d_gene: TRBD1; abundance: once; v_gene: TRBV20-1
CDR3nt: TGTGCCACCGCCAGGGTAGGGACAGATACGCAGTATTTT; CDR3aa: CATARVGTDTQYF; j_gene: TRBJ2-3; d_gene: NA; abundance: NA; v_gene: TRBV15
CDR3nt: TGCAGTGCTACTATCAGGACCTCTGGGGCCAACGTCCTGACTTTC; CDR3aa: CSATIRTSGANVLTF; j_gene: TRBJ2-6; d_gene: NA; abundance: NA; v_gene: TRBV20-1
CDR3nt: TGTGCCAGCAGCCCAGGACAGGCGAGCAATTCACCCCTCCACTTT; CDR3aa: CASSPGQASNSPLHF; j_gene: TRBJ1-6; d_gene: TRBD1; abundance: many; v_gene: TRBV12-3/TRBV12-4
CDR3nt: TGCAGTGGAGAGACCTTATGGGTTGGCTACACCTTC; CDR3aa: CSGETLWVGYTF; j_gene: TRBJ1-2; d_gene: NA; abundance: NA; v_gene: TRBV29-1
CDR3nt: TGCGCCAGCAGTTTGGACAGGGTTTGGACTGAAGCTTTCTTT; CDR3aa: CASSLDRVWTEAFF; j_gene: TRBJ1-1; d_gene: TRBD1; abundance: NA; v_gene: TRBV5-1
CDR3nt: TGCAGTGCTAGAGATTCGGGACAGGGATTTGGCTACACCTTC; CDR3aa: CSARDSGQGFGYTF; j_gene: TRBJ1-2; d_gene: TRBD1; abundance: medium-sized; v_gene: TRBV20-1
CDR3nt: TGTGCCAGCAGTGAAGTTAGAACGAATTCACCCCTCCACTTT; CDR3aa: CASSEVRTNSPLHF; j_gene: TRBJ1-6; d_gene: NA; abundance: many; v_gene: TRBV6-1
CDR3nt: TGTGCCAGCAATTCACAGATCGAGGCTCCTGAAGCTTTCTTT; CDR3aa: CASNSQIEAPEAFF; j_gene: TRBJ1-1; d_gene: NA; abundance: NA; v_gene: TRBV11-3
CDR3nt: NA; CDR3aa: CASILAGLKEKLFF; j_gene: TRBJ1-4; d_gene: NA; abundance: NA; v_gene: TRBV12-3/TRBV12-4
CDR3nt: TGTGCCAGCTCAGCAGGACTAGCGGGAGACGAGCAGTACTTC; CDR3aa: CASSAGLAGDEQYF; j_gene: TRBJ2-7; d_gene: TRBD2; abundance: NA; v_gene: TRBV18
CDR3nt: TGCAGTGCTAGGGTTCCAGGTCTAGGATCACCCCTCCACTTT; CDR3aa: CSARVPGLGSPLHF; j_gene: TRBJ1-6; d_gene: NA; abundance: NA; v_gene: TRBV20-1
CDR3nt: TGCGCCAGCAGCCAAGGGGGACAGGTGAACACTGAAGCTTTCTTT; CDR3aa: CASSQGGQVNTEAFF; j_gene: TRBJ1-1; d_gene: TRBD1; abundance: many; v_gene: TRBV4-1
CDR3nt: TGTGCCAGTAGCCCCTCTAGCGGAGGGGCCTACGAGCTGTACTTC; CDR3aa: CASSPSSGGAYELYF; j_gene: TRBJ2-7; d_gene: TRBD2; abundance: once; v_gene: TRBV7-8
CDR3nt: TGTGCCAGCAACTCTACAGGGGAAGAGACTCTGTACTTC; CDR3aa: CASNSTGEETLYF; j_gene: TRBJ2-5; d_gene: TRBD1; abundance: NA; v_gene: TRBV11-2
CDR3nt: TGTGTCAGCAGTATCCTCGGACAGGGAGCTGGCTACACCTTC; CDR3aa: CVSSILGQGAGYTF; j_gene: TRBJ1-2; d_gene: TRBD1; abundance: NA; v_gene: TRBV11-3
CDR3nt: TGTGCCAGCAGCTCAACCCTCAGGGCGGCTGGCTACACCTTC; CDR3aa: CASSSTLRAAGYTF; j_gene: TRBJ1-2; d_gene: NA; abundance: many; v_gene: TRBV11-2
CDR3nt: TGTGCCAGCCGACCGGCGGTACGAGTTAGTTCACCCCTCCACTTT; CDR3aa: CASRPAVRVSSPLHF; j_gene: TRBJ1-6; d_gene: NA; abundance: few; v_gene: TRBV6-5
CDR3nt: TGCAGTGTTAGGCAAGCGGGAGGCCCTGGGGGGCCCGGGGAGCTGTTTTTT; CDR3aa: CSVRQAGGPGGPGELFF; j_gene: TRBJ2-2; d_gene: TRBD2; abundance: NA; v_gene: TRBV20-1
CDR3nt: TGTGCCAGCAGTTACATCCCGGGACAGGGGGGGGACCGCGGGTACAATGAGCAGTTCTTC; CDR3aa: CASSYIPGQGGDRGYNEQFF; j_gene: TRBJ2-1; d_gene: TRBD1; abundance: NA; v_gene: TRBV6-2/TRBV6-3
CDR3nt: TGCAGTGCTAGAGATCGACTAGCCGGTGTTCAAGAGACCCAGTACTTC; CDR3aa: CSARDRLAGVQETQYF; j_gene: TRBJ2-5; d_gene: TRBD2; abundance: few; v_gene: TRBV20-1
CDR3nt: TGTAGTGCTAGAGAAACTAGCGGTGTAGCCAATGAGCAGCTCTTC; CDR3aa: CSARETSGVANEQLF; j_gene: TRBJ2-1; d_gene: TRBD2; abundance: few; v_gene: TRBV20-1
CDR3nt: TGTGCCAGCAGGCCAAGAACCGGGGGGTCCTCGGTTTGGGAGGAGTACTTC; CDR3aa: CASRPRTGGSSVWEEYF; j_gene: TRBJ2-7; d_gene: TRBD2; abundance: NA; v_gene: TRBV11-2
CDR3nt: TGTGCCAGCAGCCCCTGGACCGCTGCTTCTAACTATGGCTACACCTTC; CDR3aa: CASSPWTAASNYGYTF; j_gene: TRBJ1-2; d_gene: NA; abundance: NA; v_gene: TRBV11-3
CDR3nt: TGTGCCAGCAGTTTAGCGCTGTCCGGATCCTACGAGCAGTACTTC; CDR3aa: CASSLALSGSYEQYF; j_gene: TRBJ2-7; d_gene: NA; abundance: many; v_gene: TRBV12-3/TRBV12-4